Only one count was recorded for the clone carrying this TCR beta chain. In the original analysis: Estimates of nucleated cell counts were drawn from the amplification of reference gene primers. The method was immunoSEQ multiplex PCR; TCRdb's version includes in-frame clones alone and lacks a portion of them. V, J and clone size derive from that table, while D and trimming were established from the DNA sequence. The table includes about 270,000 clones, roughly 84% detected once. These data are taken from a study of blood T cell repertoires in COVID-19. Study context: T cells, B-cell-depleted T cells, or PBMCs supplied cDNA or gDNA.

The CDR3 totals 14 residues. From germline, CDR1 is ENHRY and CDR2 SYGVKD. Trimming left V 0 bases short and J 5 bases short, with 10 bases between. The chain uses TRBV10-3 and TRBJ1-1; weak D call: TRBD1 (5 bases). The receptor was derived from a woman aged 18-30 years with acute or convalescent COVID-19. Source material: peripheral blood. The CDR3 nucleotides read TGTGCCATCAGTGAGTCGGGGGGAAGGACTGAAGCTTTCTTT. Translation gives CAISESGGRTEAFF.